These 7 T cell receptor beta chains were sequenced from one sample in a study of cytomegalovirus exposure and HLA in healthy donors. Researchers ran the PCR with 60 Vbeta and 13 Jbeta primers. Only in-frame clones appear in the TCRdb table, and some are missing; sequencing was by immunoSEQ multiplex PCR. The sample consists of 100,000 or so clones, 65% to 85% of them appearing once. The sample comprised PBMCs. These TCRs come from a man aged 50-60 years in good health and CMV-seronegative.

The CDR3 sequence is CASSFRGSGNYEQYF. CDR3 bases: TGTGCCAGCAGCTTCCGGGGTAGCGGGAACTACGAGCAGTACTTC. J is TRBJ2-7 and V is TRBV11-3; 8 nucleotides align to TRBD2. CDR3 size: 15 residues. Germline CDR1 and CDR2: SGHNT and YENEEA. The ends lost 3 bases at V and 3 bases at J; junction bases unmatched: 7.

The CDR3 loop is CASSREKGTEAFF. CDR3 nucleotide sequence: TGTGCCAGCAGCCGGGAAAAGGGGACAGAAGCTTTCTTT. The V gene is TRBV7-9, the J gene TRBJ1-1; possible D gene TRBD1, 6 bases. CDR3 length: 13 residues. Trimming left V 5 bases short and J 8 bases short, with 15 bases between. Germline values: CDR1 SEHNR, CDR2 FQNEAQ (reference sequence).

The genes are TRBV4-3 and TRBJ1-5; D is ambiguous. Trimming shortened V by 3 bases and J by 7 bases, and 10 bases separated the two germline ends. Germline CDR1 LGHNA, CDR2 YSLEER. The CDR3 is 13 residues long. Here the CDR3 reads CASSQGVGQPQHF. In nucleotides, the CDR3 is TGCGCCAGCAGCCAGGGAGTGGGACAGCCCCAGCATTTT.

The rearrangement uses TRBV4-1 and TRBJ2-3, with TRBD2 matching 8 bases. There are 20 residues in the CDR3. Germline V CDR1 and CDR2: MGHRA, YSYEKL. The junction had 18 bases not matched to a gene; V was cut back by 3 bases and J by 1 base. The CDR3 protein is CASSHSKGLGDLRGTDTQYF. CDR3 DNA: TGCGCCAGCAGCCATTCGAAGGGACTAGGCGACCTCCGAGGCACAGATACGCAGTATTTT.

The chain recombines TRBV29-1 with TRBJ2-2; possibly TRBD1 for D (6 bases). Deletions cut 2 bases from V and 10 bases from J, with 11 bases between. Germline CDR1 SQVTM, CDR2 ANQGSEA. The CDR3 has 12 amino acids. The CDR3 reads CSVEIQGQELFF. The CDR3 DNA reads TGCAGCGTTGAAATACAGGGTCAGGAGCTGTTTTTT.

The chain combines TRBV6-5 with TRBJ2-1; 9 bases match TRBD1. The V and J ends lost 2 bases and 4 bases, in that order; junction bases with no gene match: 6. Germline-derived CDR1 and CDR2 are MNHEY and SVGAGI. CDR3 size: 16 residues. The CDR3 nucleotides are TGTGCCAGCAGTTACAATCGGGACAGGGTATACAATGAGCAGTTCTTC. Protein product: CASSYNRDRVYNEQFF.

The V and J genes are TRBV5-1 and TRBJ1-6; D unresolved. V was trimmed by 0 bases and J by 5 bases, leaving 15 bases between them. This CDR3 is 17 amino acids long. Per the germline V gene, CDR1 is SGHRS and CDR2 is YFSETQ. Here the CDR3 DNA reads TGCGCCAGCAGCTTGGTAGGCGCGGCTACCGATAATTCACCCCTCCACTTT. Translated: CASSLVGAATDNSPLHF.